These 16 T cell receptor beta chains were all obtained from the same sample, sequenced in a study of cytomegalovirus exposure and HLA in healthy donors. The data were produced by immunoSEQ multiplex PCR, yet TCRdb's version contains in-frame clones alone and is incomplete. This sample yields around 170,000 clones, of which 88% are seen a single time; 2.5% to 3% belongs to the top ten. Sequenced sample: PBMCs. These receptors were obtained from a man between 18 and 29 years old in good health and CMV-seronegative.

The chain uses TRBV25-1 and TRBJ1-3; 10 bases are shared with TRBD1. Germline CDR1 MGHDK, CDR2 SYGVNS. This CDR3 is built from 16 residues. Trimming at V came to 6 bases and at J to 6 bases, leaving 11 bases not matched to a gene. The CDR3 region is CASSLAGTGVENTIYF. The DNA of the CDR3 is TGTGCCAGCAGCCTTGCAGGGACAGGGGTGGAAAACACCATATATTTT.

The V and J genes are TRBV11-3 and TRBJ2-2, with D perhaps TRBD1 (6 bases). V was shortened by 6 bases and J by 3 bases, with 14 bases between the two germline ends. The length of the CDR3 is 15 residues. Germline-derived CDR1 and CDR2 are SGHNT and YENEEA. The CDR3 DNA is TGTGCCAGCAGTCCTCATACAGGGTACACCGGGGAGCTGTTTTTT. Protein sequence: CASSPHTGYTGELFF. Full variable domain (missing parts from reference TRBV11-3 and TRBJ2-2): EAGVVQSPRYKIIEKKQPVAFWCNPISGHNTLYWYLQNLGQGPELLIRYENEEAVDDSQLPKDRFSAERLKGVDSTLKIQPAELGDSAVYLCASSPHTGYTGELFFGEGSRLTVL.

The genes are TRBV4-1 and TRBJ2-7; D gene uncertain. This CDR3 is built from 16 residues. In germline, CDR1 is MGHRA, CDR2 YSYEKL. V gave up 4 bases and J gave up 0 bases, with 16 bases separating them. The CDR3: CASSRKEQTLSYEQYF. As DNA, the CDR3 is TGCGCCAGCAGCCGAAAGGAACAGACCCTCTCCTACGAGCAGTACTTC.

The J gene is TRBJ1-2, the V gene TRBV2, with D possibly matching TRBD1 (6 bases). Trimming stripped 4 bases from V and 2 bases from J, with 14 bases between. This CDR3 has 15 amino acids. Germline V CDR1 and CDR2: SNHLY, FYNNEI. The CDR3 reads CASSGLDSRNYGYTF. The DNA of the CDR3 is TGTGCCAGCAGTGGTTTGGACAGTAGAAACTATGGCTACACCTTC.

This clone was picked up one time. The chain is built from TRBV19 and TRBJ2-7, with D maybe TRBD1 (6 bases). Trimming shortened V by 4 bases and J by 3 bases, and 13 bases separated the two germline ends. The CDR3 totals 14 residues. Germline CDR1 reads LNHDA; CDR2 reads SQIVND (reference sequence). This chain's CDR3 is CASSTDTGNYEQYV. The CDR3 nucleotides are TGTGCCAGTAGTACTGACACAGGGAACTACGAGCAGTACGTC.

The chain has TRBV10-1 and TRBJ1-5; 9 nucleotides match TRBD1. The trim removed 5 bases at V and 7 bases at J, leaving 12 bases unmatched. Germline V CDR1 and CDR2: WNHNN, SYGVQD (reference sequence). This CDR3 contains 16 residues. This chain's CDR3 is CASSSKMDRGGQPQHF. The DNA of the CDR3 is TGCGCCAGCAGTTCCAAAATGGACAGGGGCGGGCAGCCCCAGCATTTT.

The genes are TRBV27 and TRBJ2-3; no clear D gene. Germline lookup yields CDR1 MNHEY and CDR2 SMNVEV (reference sequence). V was shortened by 2 bases and J by 2 bases, with 14 bases between the two germline ends. There are 16 residues in the CDR3. The CDR3 region is CASSLIGTRLTDTQYF. Here the CDR3 DNA reads TGTGCCAGCAGTTTAATCGGCACCAGACTCACAGATACGCAGTATTTT.

The chain joins TRBV28 to TRBJ2-3; D remains unclear. This CDR3 contains 15 residues. Per the germline V gene, CDR1 is MDHEN and CDR2 is SYDVKM. V was trimmed by 4 bases and J by 4 bases, leaving 15 bases between them. CDR3 protein: CASSSTFRGADTQYF. CDR3 DNA: TGTGCCAGCAGTTCGACCTTCCGCGGCGCAGATACGCAGTATTTT.

The rearrangement joins TRBV5-6 to TRBJ2-7, with D uncertain. The CDR3 covers 13 residues. Germline CDR1 SGHDT, CDR2 YYEEEE. The V gene lost 0 bases and the J gene lost 4 bases, with 8 bases spanning the gap. The CDR3 is CASSLAGSYEQYV. The CDR3 DNA sequence: TGTGCCAGCAGCTTGGCGGGTTCGTACGAGCAGTACGTC.

The DNA of the CDR3 is TGCGCCAGCAGCTTGGAGCAGGCCACAGATACGCAGTATTTT. As protein: CASSLEQATDTQYF. V is TRBV5-1 and J is TRBJ2-3; unclear D gene. The germline gives CDR1 SGHRS, CDR2 YFSETQ. V was trimmed by 0 bases and J by 2 bases, leaving 7 bases between them. This CDR3 region has 14 residues. Drawing the rest from reference TRBV5-1 and TRBJ2-3, the complete variable domain is KAGVTQTPRYLIKTRGQQVTLSCSPISGHRSVSWYQQTPGQGLQFLFEYFSETQRNKGNFPGRFSGRQFSNSRSEMNVSTLELGDSALYLCASSLEQATDTQYFGPGTRLTVL.

This chain connects TRBV5-1 to TRBJ1-3; no definite D call. V lost 1 base and J 0 bases, leaving 14 bases between the germline ends. The CDR3 is made up of 17 amino acids. Germline values: CDR1 SGHRS, CDR2 YFSETQ. CDR3 sequence reads: CASSLSDYRLSGNTIYF. CDR3 nucleotide sequence: TGCGCCAGCAGCTTGTCAGATTACCGACTCTCTGGAAACACCATATATTTT.

The chain is built from TRBV6-1 and TRBJ2-3; D is undetermined. CDR3 size: 16 residues. In germline, CDR1 is MNHNS, CDR2 SASEGT. Between the trimmed V and J ends, which lost 2 bases and 0 bases, there was a span of 12 bases. The CDR3 reads CASSEIRFSSTDTQYF. In nucleotides, the CDR3 is TGTGCCAGCAGTGAAATCAGGTTCTCTAGCACAGATACGCAGTATTTT.

CDR3 sequence reads: CASTGGQGAADTQYF. As DNA, the CDR3 is TGTGCCAGCACCGGCGGACAGGGGGCAGCAGATACGCAGTATTTT. The chain links TRBV2 to TRBJ2-3; 11 nucleotides align to TRBD1. V trimming: 7 bases; J trimming: 4 bases; junction bases outside the gene matches: 7. Germline V gene data show CDR1 as SNHLY and CDR2 as FYNNEI. The CDR3 is 15 amino acids.

This chain joins TRBV29-1 and TRBJ1-1, with D perhaps TRBD1 (5 bases). This CDR3 has 15 amino acids. The V end was cut by 4 bases, the J end by 2 bases, with 17 bases between. Germline loops: CDR1 SQVTM, CDR2 ANQGSEA. The CDR3: CSVGLRQKRNTEAFF. For the CDR3, the DNA is TGCAGCGTTGGGTTAAGACAGAAGAGAAACACTGAAGCTTTCTTT.

The chain employs TRBV25-1 and TRBJ1-4, with 10 bases matching TRBD1. The CDR3 sequence is 13 residues long. Germline V gene data show CDR1 as MGHDK and CDR2 as SYGVNS. V lost 10 bases, J lost 8 bases, and 7 bases stayed unmatched. CDR3: CATGGQGDEKLFF. CDR3 in DNA: TGTGCCACCGGAGGACAGGGGGACGAAAAACTGTTTTTT.

The chain couples TRBV6-6 to TRBJ2-7, with 13 positions matching TRBD2. The CDR3 has 15 residues. The ends lost 5 bases at V and 7 bases at J; junction bases unmatched: 8. The germline gives CDR1 MNHNY, CDR2 SVGAGI (reference sequence). The CDR3 here is CASSAGLAGEHEQYF. The CDR3 nucleotides are TGTGCCAGCAGTGCCGGACTAGCGGGAGAACATGAGCAGTACTTC.